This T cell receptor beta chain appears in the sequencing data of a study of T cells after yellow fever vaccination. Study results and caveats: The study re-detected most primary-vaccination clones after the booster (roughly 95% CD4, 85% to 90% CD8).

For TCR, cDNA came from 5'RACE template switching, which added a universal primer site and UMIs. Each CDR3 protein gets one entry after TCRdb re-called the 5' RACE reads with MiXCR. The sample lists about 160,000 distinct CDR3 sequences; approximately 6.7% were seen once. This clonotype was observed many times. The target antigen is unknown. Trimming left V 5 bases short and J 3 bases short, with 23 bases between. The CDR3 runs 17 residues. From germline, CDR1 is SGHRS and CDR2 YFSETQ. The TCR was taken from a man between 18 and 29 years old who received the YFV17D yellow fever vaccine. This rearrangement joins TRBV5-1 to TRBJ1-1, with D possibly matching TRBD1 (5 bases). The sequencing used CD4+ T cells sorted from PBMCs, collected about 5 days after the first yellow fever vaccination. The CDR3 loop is CASRAGLGVIPHTEAFF. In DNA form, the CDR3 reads TGCGCCAGCAGGGCCGGGTTAGGGGTGATTCCCCACACTGAAGCTTTCTTT.